Sequencing of this T cell receptor beta chain was carried out in a study of blood T cell repertoires in COVID-19. Study overall: The origin of the acute and convalescent COVID-19 samples was the United States, Italy and Spain. The cDNA or gDNA used as material had been derived from T cells, B-cell-depleted T cells, or PBMCs.

The CDR3 spans 12 residues. Germline CDR1 reads ENHRY; CDR2 reads SYGVKD. The V and J ends lost 3 bases and 3 bases respectively, with 6 bases between them. Profiled with immunoSEQ multiplex PCR; TCRdb holds only in-frame clones, not every one. Of fewer than 250,000 clones in the sample, 85% to 90% were seen once. The chain combines TRBV10-3 with TRBJ2-7; a weak D match, TRBD1 (5 bases). This receptor was taken from a man under 40 with COVID-19, enrolled during active disease. Sequencing was carried out using peripheral blood. CDR3 amino acids: CAISEDSYEQYF. As DNA, the CDR3 is TGTGCCATCAGTGAAGACAGCTACGAGCAGTACTTC.